Reported below is one TCR beta chain. The CDR3 covers 12 residues. Trimming took 6 bases from V and 3 from J; bases not matched to a gene: 4. From germline, CDR1 is SQVTM and CDR2 ANQGSEA. The data are from a study of blood T cell repertoires in COVID-19. The data were produced by immunoSEQ multiplex PCR, yet TCRdb's version contains in-frame clones alone and is incomplete. The sample has approximately 210,000 clones, more than 75% seen once. This clonotype was obtained from a young man with acute COVID-19. Sequencing used PBMCs or T cells enriched from blood (not recorded which). The chain uses TRBV29-1 and TRBJ2-7; 8 nucleotides line up with TRBD1. The CDR3 sequence: CSVTGDVYEQYF. In DNA form, the CDR3 reads TGCAGCGTGACAGGGGATGTCTACGAGCAGTACTTC.